The rows below give T cell receptor beta chains drawn from one sample of a study of patients and donors after allogeneic stem cell transplantation. TCRdb recomputed calls from the RT-PCR reads with MiXCR, one row per CDR3 protein. The sample consists of over 150,000 distinct CDR3 sequences, approximately 30% of them appearing once. Sequencing used blood, either unsorted or a sorted T cell fraction (not recorded which). The origin of the receptors is a human donor who was either an allogeneic HSCT recipient or a stem cell or donor lymphocyte infusion donor (not recorded which). It is not recorded whose cells these are; they may come from a transplant donor. The CDR3 runs from the conserved cysteine through the conserved F or W. The D gene is left open where the match is weak. For some rows the clone size is stated as once, few or many, or as a class when expanded; others skip it.

d_gene: -; j_gene: TRBJ2-7; abundance: -; v_gene: TRBV20-1; CDR3aa: CSAVSVVDYEQYF; CDR3nt: TGCAGTGCTGTTAGTGTGGTTGACTACGAGCAGTACTTC
d_gene: TRBD1; j_gene: TRBJ1-4; abundance: few; v_gene: TRBV28; CDR3aa: CASRTGRTSEKLFF; CDR3nt: TGTGCCAGCCGGACAGGCAGGACAAGTGAAAAACTGTTTTTT
d_gene: -; j_gene: TRBJ1-1; abundance: -; v_gene: TRBV20-1; CDR3aa: CSARGVGFTEAFF; CDR3nt: TGCAGTGCTAGAGGGGTGGGTTTCACTGAAGCTTTCTTT
d_gene: -; j_gene: TRBJ1-2; abundance: -; v_gene: TRBV5-5; CDR3aa: CASRGINYGYTF; CDR3nt: TGTGCCAGCAGGGGAATTAACTATGGCTACACCTTC
d_gene: -; j_gene: TRBJ2-3; abundance: -; v_gene: TRBV20-1; CDR3aa: CSAFWSVPSTDTQYF; CDR3nt: TGCAGTGCATTTTGGTCTGTCCCTAGCACAGATACGCAGTATTTT
d_gene: TRBD1; j_gene: TRBJ2-7; abundance: -; v_gene: TRBV4-1; CDR3aa: CASSQDPRTGDYEQYF; CDR3nt: TGCGCCAGCAGCCAAGATCCTCGGACAGGGGACTACGAGCAGTACTTC
d_gene: -; j_gene: TRBJ2-5; abundance: many; v_gene: TRBV29-1; CDR3aa: CSVEMAGQQRTQYF; CDR3nt: TGCAGCGTTGAAATGGCCGGGCAGCAAAGGACCCAGTACTTC
d_gene: -; j_gene: TRBJ1-1; abundance: -; v_gene: TRBV13; CDR3aa: CASSFSGVTFF; CDR3nt: TGTGCCAGCAGCTTTTCGGGAGTTACTTTCTTT
d_gene: -; j_gene: TRBJ1-1; abundance: few; v_gene: TRBV7-9; CDR3aa: CASSRSSAVQAFF; CDR3nt: TGTGCCAGCAGCCGTTCTAGCGCGGTTCAAGCTTTCTTT
d_gene: TRBD2; j_gene: TRBJ2-1; abundance: few; v_gene: TRBV7-7; CDR3aa: CASSQGLAGVNEQFF; CDR3nt: TGTGCTAGCAGCCAAGGACTAGCGGGGGTTAATGAGCAGTTCTTC
d_gene: -; j_gene: TRBJ2-1; abundance: few; v_gene: TRBV12-3/TRBV12-4; CDR3aa: CASSLRREISYNEQFF; CDR3nt: TGTGCCAGCAGTTTACGTCGCGAGATCTCCTACAATGAGCAGTTCTTC
d_gene: -; j_gene: TRBJ2-7; abundance: -; v_gene: TRBV2; CDR3aa: CASRRGSSPYEQYF; CDR3nt: TGTGCCAGCAGGAGGGGCAGTTCCCCCTACGAGCAGTACTTC
d_gene: -; j_gene: TRBJ2-7; abundance: -; v_gene: TRBV29-1; CDR3aa: CSVEGEWTDEQYF; CDR3nt: TGCAGCGTTGAAGGGGAATGGACGGACGAGCAGTACTTC
d_gene: TRBD2; j_gene: TRBJ2-3; abundance: -; v_gene: TRBV10-3; CDR3aa: CAISQGLAGTDTQYF; CDR3nt: TGTGCCATCAGTCAGGGACTAGCGGGCACAGATACGCAGTATTTT
d_gene: -; j_gene: TRBJ2-3; abundance: -; v_gene: TRBV7-6; CDR3aa: CASSSFSNRPDTQYF; CDR3nt: TGTGCCAGCAGCTCGTTTAGTAACAGGCCGGATACGCAGTATTTT
d_gene: TRBD2; j_gene: TRBJ2-7; abundance: -; v_gene: TRBV3-1; CDR3aa: CASTGGGYEQYF; CDR3nt: TGTGCCAGCACGGGAGGCGGCTACGAGCAGTACTTC
d_gene: -; j_gene: TRBJ1-1; abundance: few; v_gene: TRBV18; CDR3aa: CASSPLAGLGTEAFF; CDR3nt: TGTGCCAGCTCACCACTGGCAGGGTTGGGCACTGAAGCTTTCTTT
d_gene: -; j_gene: TRBJ1-2; abundance: -; v_gene: TRBV27; CDR3aa: CASSLTTNYGYTF; CDR3nt: TGTGCCAGCAGCTTAACTACTAACTATGGCTACACCTTC
d_gene: TRBD2; j_gene: TRBJ2-5; abundance: -; v_gene: TRBV27; CDR3aa: CASSSGLPQETQYF; CDR3nt: TGTGCCAGCAGTTCGGGACTACCCCAAGAGACCCAGTACTTC
d_gene: TRBD1; j_gene: TRBJ1-3; abundance: few; v_gene: TRBV5-1; CDR3aa: CASSLPDRGSGNTIYF; CDR3nt: TGCGCCAGCAGCTTGCCAGACAGGGGGTCTGGAAACACCATATATTTT
d_gene: TRBD1; j_gene: TRBJ2-7; abundance: few; v_gene: TRBV12-3/TRBV12-4; CDR3aa: CASSPGTVYEQYF; CDR3nt: TGTGCCAGCAGTCCTGGGACAGTCTACGAGCAGTACTTC
d_gene: TRBD2; j_gene: TRBJ2-3; abundance: -; v_gene: TRBV3-1; CDR3aa: CASSQELAGTDTQYF; CDR3nt: TGTGCCAGCAGCCAAGAACTAGCGGGAACAGATACGCAGTATTTT
d_gene: -; j_gene: TRBJ1-3; abundance: many; v_gene: TRBV4-3; CDR3aa: CASSLHRGFGNTIYF; CDR3nt: TGCGCCAGCAGCCTGCACCGGGGGTTTGGAAACACCATATATTTT
d_gene: -; j_gene: TRBJ2-4; abundance: -; v_gene: TRBV5-5; CDR3aa: CASSVGGQPRWGGLQYF; CDR3nt: TGTGCCAGCAGCGTGGGAGGACAGCCACGGTGGGGAGGACTTCAGTACTTC
d_gene: -; j_gene: TRBJ1-2; abundance: few; v_gene: TRBV19; CDR3aa: CASSIDDTAYGYTF; CDR3nt: TGTGCCAGTAGTATAGATGACACGGCTTATGGCTACACCTTC
d_gene: -; j_gene: TRBJ2-1; abundance: -; v_gene: TRBV12-3/TRBV12-4; CDR3aa: CASSFGSGYNEQFF; CDR3nt: TGTGCCAGCAGTTTTGGTAGCGGATACAATGAGCAGTTCTTC
d_gene: -; j_gene: TRBJ2-1; abundance: -; v_gene: TRBV7-9; CDR3aa: CASSSGLLKPSYNEQFF; CDR3nt: TGTGCCAGCAGCTCGGGACTTCTGAAACCCTCCTACAATGAGCAGTTCTTC
d_gene: TRBD2; j_gene: TRBJ2-7; abundance: few; v_gene: TRBV20-1; CDR3aa: CSASMGLGTYEQYF; CDR3nt: TGCAGTGCTAGTATGGGACTAGGTACCTACGAGCAGTACTTC
d_gene: -; j_gene: TRBJ1-4; abundance: -; v_gene: TRBV20-1; CDR3aa: CSARDAHSTNEKLIF; CDR3nt: TGCAGTGCTAGAGATGCCCATTCAACTAATGAAAAACTGATTTTT
d_gene: TRBD1; j_gene: TRBJ1-5; abundance: -; v_gene: TRBV20-1; CDR3aa: CSARGGTGDQPQHF; CDR3nt: TGCAGTGCTAGAGGGGGGACAGGGGATCAGCCCCAGCATTTT
d_gene: -; j_gene: TRBJ1-2; abundance: few; v_gene: TRBV21-1; CDR3aa: CASSKIYRTAANYGYTF; CDR3nt: TGTGCCAGCAGCAAGATATACAGGACCGCGGCTAACTATGGCTACACCTTC
d_gene: TRBD1; j_gene: TRBJ1-6; abundance: -; v_gene: TRBV10-3; CDR3aa: CAIGIPGTGDSPLHF; CDR3nt: TGTGCCATCGGTATTCCCGGGACAGGGGATTCACCCCTCCACTTT
d_gene: -; j_gene: TRBJ1-1; abundance: many; v_gene: TRBV7-9; CDR3aa: CASSFGRGPTEAFF; CDR3nt: TGTGCCAGCAGCTTTGGAAGGGGCCCCACTGAAGCTTTCTTT
d_gene: TRBD1; j_gene: TRBJ1-4; abundance: -; v_gene: TRBV25-1; CDR3aa: CASSDGRTGTLGGEKLFF; CDR3nt: TGTGCCAGCAGTGACGGGAGGACAGGGACGCTGGGAGGCGAAAAACTGTTTTTT
d_gene: TRBD2; j_gene: TRBJ2-1; abundance: -; v_gene: TRBV5-1; CDR3aa: CASSLDVRRLAALNEQFF; CDR3nt: TGCGCCAGCAGCTTGGATGTCCGTCGACTAGCGGCTCTCAATGAGCAGTTCTTC
d_gene: TRBD1; j_gene: TRBJ1-4; abundance: few; v_gene: TRBV5-1; CDR3aa: CASSLGDRGGEKLFF; CDR3nt: TGCGCCAGCAGCTTGGGGGACAGGGGCGGTGAAAAACTGTTTTTT
d_gene: -; j_gene: TRBJ2-1; abundance: -; v_gene: TRBV9; CDR3aa: CASSPGTDNEQFF; CDR3nt: TGTGCCAGCAGCCCCGGGACCGACAATGAGCAGTTCTTC
d_gene: TRBD2; j_gene: TRBJ2-1; abundance: few; v_gene: TRBV29-1; CDR3aa: CSVPGLANEQFF; CDR3nt: TGCAGCGTCCCCGGACTAGCAAATGAGCAGTTCTTC
d_gene: TRBD1; j_gene: TRBJ1-6; abundance: -; v_gene: TRBV12-3/TRBV12-4; CDR3aa: CASSSPGTGGYNSPLHF; CDR3nt: TGTGCCAGCAGTTCCCCGGGTACAGGGGGCTATAATTCACCCCTCCACTTT
d_gene: TRBD1; j_gene: TRBJ2-7; abundance: -; v_gene: TRBV7-6; CDR3aa: CASSLDPTGGSYEQYF; CDR3nt: TGTGCCAGCAGCTTAGACCCGACAGGGGGATCCTACGAGCAGTACTTC
d_gene: -; j_gene: TRBJ2-1; abundance: -; v_gene: TRBV28; CDR3aa: CATHKPGNEQFF; CDR3nt: TGTGCCACCCACAAACCGGGTAATGAGCAGTTCTTC
d_gene: -; j_gene: TRBJ2-5; abundance: few; v_gene: TRBV27; CDR3aa: CASSPGQRQETQYF; CDR3nt: TGTGCCAGCAGCCCAGGGCAAAGACAAGAGACCCAGTACTTC
d_gene: -; j_gene: TRBJ2-5; abundance: few; v_gene: TRBV5-1; CDR3aa: CASSLQPGPQETQYF; CDR3nt: TGCGCCAGCAGCCTACAGCCGGGTCCACAAGAGACCCAGTACTTC
d_gene: -; j_gene: TRBJ2-7; abundance: -; v_gene: TRBV10-3; CDR3aa: CAISDSTRTPYEQYF; CDR3nt: TGTGCCATCAGTGACTCAACTAGGACCCCCTACGAGCAGTACTTC
d_gene: TRBD2; j_gene: TRBJ2-5; abundance: -; v_gene: TRBV10-3; CDR3aa: CAISEPSGKGRETQYF; CDR3nt: TGTGCCATCAGTGAGCCTAGCGGCAAAGGAAGGGAGACCCAGTACTTC
d_gene: -; j_gene: TRBJ2-1; abundance: once; v_gene: TRBV11-2; CDR3aa: CASSLFGGGGGGPYNEQFF; CDR3nt: TGTGCCAGCAGCTTATTCGGTGGTGGAGGAGGGGGCCCCTACAATGAGCAGTTCTTC
d_gene: -; j_gene: TRBJ1-1; abundance: few; v_gene: TRBV29-1; CDR3aa: CSVAITEAFF; CDR3nt: TGCAGCGTTGCAATCACTGAAGCTTTCTTT
d_gene: -; j_gene: TRBJ1-1; abundance: many; v_gene: TRBV29-1; CDR3aa: CSVAGLMNTEAFF; CDR3nt: TGCAGCGTAGCAGGGCTTATGAACACTGAAGCTTTCTTT
d_gene: TRBD2; j_gene: TRBJ2-1; abundance: -; v_gene: TRBV2; CDR3aa: CASRPPGLAVHKYNEQFF; CDR3nt: TGTGCCAGCAGACCGCCGGGACTAGCGGTCCATAAGTACAATGAGCAGTTCTTC
d_gene: TRBD2; j_gene: TRBJ2-7; abundance: few; v_gene: TRBV15; CDR3aa: CATSRDRASGVYEQYF; CDR3nt: TGTGCCACCAGCAGAGATCGAGCTAGCGGCGTCTACGAGCAGTACTTC
d_gene: TRBD2; j_gene: TRBJ2-1; abundance: few; v_gene: TRBV5-1; CDR3aa: CASSLGAGGLNEQFF; CDR3nt: TGCGCCAGCAGCTTGGGAGCGGGAGGGCTGAATGAGCAGTTCTTC
d_gene: -; j_gene: TRBJ2-7; abundance: few; v_gene: TRBV4-3; CDR3aa: CASSQFGGYEQYF; CDR3nt: TGCGCCAGCAGCCAATTCGGGGGCTACGAGCAGTACTTC
d_gene: -; j_gene: TRBJ2-5; abundance: -; v_gene: TRBV7-9; CDR3aa: CASSLEVTWRF; CDR3nt: TGTGCCAGCAGCTTAGAGGTGACTTGGCGCTTC
d_gene: -; j_gene: TRBJ1-1; abundance: -; v_gene: TRBV28; CDR3aa: CASSSLWGRWSHTEAFF; CDR3nt: TGTGCCAGCAGTTCACTATGGGGCAGGTGGTCGCACACTGAAGCTTTCTTT